The 8 T cell receptor beta chains below all came from one sample that was sequenced in a study of CD8 T cells in Susac syndrome. Random hexamers served to reverse transcribe roughly 0.45 to 1 ug RNA. Each CDR3 protein gets one entry after TCRdb re-called the immunoSEQ multiplex PCR reads with MiXCR. The data hold 140,000 or so distinct CDR3 sequences, with approximately 95% observed a single time. The specimen was CD4+ T cells from PBMCs. The source is a human donor with multiple sclerosis.

V usage is TRBV6-5 and J usage is TRBJ1-1; D unclear. V gave up 6 bases and J gave up 1 base, with 9 bases separating them. Germline V gene data show CDR1 as MNHEY and CDR2 as SVGAGI. The CDR3 runs 13 residues. The CDR3: CASRPSGNTEAFF. DNA for the CDR3: TGTGCCAGCAGACCTTCAGGGAACACTGAAGCTTTCTTT.

In DNA, the CDR3 is TGCGCCAGCAGCTTGGAACTACAGGGTTTGGGAGAGACCCAGTACTTC. This sequence encodes CASSLELQGLGETQYF. V usage is TRBV5-1 and J usage is TRBJ2-5, with D perhaps TRBD1 (6 bases). CDR3 length: 16 amino acids. CDR1 is SGHRS and CDR2 is YFSETQ in the germline V gene. The germline V and J ends were trimmed by 0 bases and 4 bases, with 16 bases remaining between them.

The chain recombines TRBV28 with TRBJ2-7; 7 positions match TRBD1. The junction had 15 bases not matched to a gene; V was cut back by 4 bases and J by 3 bases. Looked up from germline, CDR1 is MDHEN and CDR2 is SYDVKM. The length of the CDR3 is 17 residues. CDR3 sequence: CASSSRAGGFLGYEQYF. DNA for the CDR3: TGTGCCAGCAGTTCGAGGGCAGGGGGTTTCTTGGGCTACGAGCAGTACTTC.

The gene calls are TRBV20-1 and TRBJ2-7, with D possibly TRBD1 on 6 matching bases. The CDR3 spans 12 residues. CDR1 DFQATT and CDR2 SNEGSKA come from the germline V gene (reference sequence). Trimming removed 4 bases from V and 5 bases from J, with 12 bases in between. The DNA of the CDR3 is TGCAGTGCTACCGACCGGACAGACGAGCAGTACTTC. This codes for CSATDRTDEQYF.

The chain uses TRBV7-2 and TRBJ2-7; D may match TRBD1 or TRBD2 (6 bases each). This CDR3 comprises 11 residues. Germline CDR1 is SGHTA and CDR2 is FQGNSA. Between the trimmed V and J ends, which lost 4 bases and 12 bases, there was a span of 13 bases. The chain's CDR3 is CASSSLGGRYF. The CDR3 DNA is TGTGCCAGCAGCTCCCTAGGGGGGAGGTACTTC.

This clonotype showed up just once. This chain joins TRBV3-1 and TRBJ1-5; D ambiguous. The CDR3 runs 15 residues. Looked up from germline, CDR1 is LGHDT and CDR2 is YNNKEL (reference sequence). V shed 1 base and J shed 4 bases, with 11 bases lying between them. CDR3 sequence reads: CASSQAGNINQPQHF. CDR3 DNA sequence: TGTGCCAGCAGCCAAGCCGGGAACATTAATCAGCCCCAGCATTTT.

The chain couples TRBV5-4 to TRBJ2-3, with 12 bases identical to TRBD2. V lost 4 bases and J lost 6; bases outside the gene matches: 3. The germline V gene has CDR1 SGHNT and CDR2 YYREEE (reference sequence). The length of the CDR3 is 14 residues. CDR3 protein: CASSNGLAGDTQYF. The CDR3 DNA reads TGTGCCAGCAGCAACGGACTAGCGGGGGATACGCAGTATTTT.

This sequence joins TRBV19 and TRBJ1-5; a possible D gene is TRBD1 (5 bases). Germline V gene lookup returns CDR1 LNHDA and CDR2 SQIVND (reference sequence). This CDR3 region has 15 residues. V lost 4 bases, J lost 4 bases, and 14 bases lay in between. CDR3 nucleotide sequence: TGTGCCAGTAGTAAAAGGACATTCACAAATCAGCCCCAGCATTTT. This gives the protein CASSKRTFTNQPQHF.